The TCR beta chain under discussion was sequenced for a study of blood T cells in healthy people across ages. Primed by a sample-barcoded 5' primer and a J-beta primer mix, a second PCR proceeded for 7 to 11 cycles. One entry per CDR3 protein, called by TCRdb with MiXCR from the 5' RACE reads. The table records hundreds of thousands of distinct CDR3 sequences, 20% to 25% of them present only once. This clonotype was counted between two and nine times. Every donor contributed 8 to 10 milliliters of peripheral blood by blood draw. CDR3 length equals 13 residues. Germline CDR1 reads SGHTA; CDR2 reads FQGNSA. V shed 6 bases and J shed 3 bases, with 12 bases lying between them.

This chain uses TRBV7-2 with TRBJ2-7; possibly TRBD2 for D (5 bases). The sequence derives from a man in his 70s in good health. Specimen: blood. CDR3 nucleotide sequence: TGTGCCAGCAGTCGGGGTTCTCGCTACGAGCAGTACTTC. Amino acids: CASSRGSRYEQYF.